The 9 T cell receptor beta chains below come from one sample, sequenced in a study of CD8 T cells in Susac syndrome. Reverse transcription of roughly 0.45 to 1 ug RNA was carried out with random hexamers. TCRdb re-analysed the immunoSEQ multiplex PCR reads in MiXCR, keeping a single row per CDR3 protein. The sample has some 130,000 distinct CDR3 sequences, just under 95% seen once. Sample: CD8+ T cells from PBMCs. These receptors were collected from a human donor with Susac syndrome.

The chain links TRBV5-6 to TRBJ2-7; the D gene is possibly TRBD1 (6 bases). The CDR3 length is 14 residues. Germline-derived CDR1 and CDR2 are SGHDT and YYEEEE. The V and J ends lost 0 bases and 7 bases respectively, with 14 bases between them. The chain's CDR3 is CASSLGQGFFEQYF. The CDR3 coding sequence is TGTGCCAGCAGCTTGGGCCAGGGGTTCTTTGAGCAGTACTTC.

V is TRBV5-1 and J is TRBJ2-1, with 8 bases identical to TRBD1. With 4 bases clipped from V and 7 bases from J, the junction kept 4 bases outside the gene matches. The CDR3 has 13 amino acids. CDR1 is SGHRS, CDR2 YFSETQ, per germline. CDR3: CASSITGGNEQFF. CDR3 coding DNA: TGCGCCAGCAGCATTACAGGGGGGAATGAGCAGTTCTTC.

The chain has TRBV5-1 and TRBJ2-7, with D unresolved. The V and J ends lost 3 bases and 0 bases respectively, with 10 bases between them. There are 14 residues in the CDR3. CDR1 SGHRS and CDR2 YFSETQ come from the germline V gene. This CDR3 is CASSCTSCSYEQYF. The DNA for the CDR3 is TGCGCCAGCAGCTGCACTTCCTGCTCCTACGAGCAGTACTTC.

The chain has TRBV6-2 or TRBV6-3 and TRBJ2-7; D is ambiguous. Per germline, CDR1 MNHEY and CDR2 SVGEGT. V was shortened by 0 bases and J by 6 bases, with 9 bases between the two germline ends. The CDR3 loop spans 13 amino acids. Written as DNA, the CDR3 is TGTGCCAGCAGTTACTCGAGTTTTAGCGAGCAGTACTTC. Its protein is CASSYSSFSEQYF.

CDR3 DNA: TGTGCCTTGAGCGGGAGTGGGACCGGGGAGCTGTTTTTT. Translation gives CALSGSGTGELFF. The rearrangement joins TRBV30 to TRBJ2-2; 8 bases are a match to TRBD2. CDR1 is GTSNPN, CDR2 SVGIG, per germline (reference sequence). Trimming cost V 7 bases and J 5 bases; bases outside gene matches: 6. The CDR3 totals 13 residues.

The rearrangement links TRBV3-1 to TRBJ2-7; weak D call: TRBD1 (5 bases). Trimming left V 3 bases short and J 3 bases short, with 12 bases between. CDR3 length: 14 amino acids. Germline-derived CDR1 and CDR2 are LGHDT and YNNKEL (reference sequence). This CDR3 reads CASSHRTYFYEQYF. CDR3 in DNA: TGTGCCAGCAGCCATAGGACATACTTCTACGAGCAGTACTTC.

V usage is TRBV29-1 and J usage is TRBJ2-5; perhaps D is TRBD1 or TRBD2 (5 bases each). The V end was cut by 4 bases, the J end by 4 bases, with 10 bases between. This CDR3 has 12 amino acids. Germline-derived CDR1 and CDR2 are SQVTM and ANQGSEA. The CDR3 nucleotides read TGCAGCGTTGTTATGGGGGTAGAGACCCAGTACTTC. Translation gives CSVVMGVETQYF.

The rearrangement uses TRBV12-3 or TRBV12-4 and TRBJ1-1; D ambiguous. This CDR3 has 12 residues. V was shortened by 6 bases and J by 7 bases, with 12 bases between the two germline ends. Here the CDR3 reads CASSRPGNEAFF. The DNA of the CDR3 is TGTGCCAGCAGCCGACCCGGGAATGAAGCTTTCTTT.

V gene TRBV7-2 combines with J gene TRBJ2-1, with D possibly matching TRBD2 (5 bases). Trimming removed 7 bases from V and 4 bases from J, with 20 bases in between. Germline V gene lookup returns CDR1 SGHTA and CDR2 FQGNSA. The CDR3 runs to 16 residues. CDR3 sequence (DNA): TGTGCCAGCATACCCTTGCGGGTGGAGTGGTACAATGAGCAGTTCTTC. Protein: CASIPLRVEWYNEQFF.